These 14 T cell receptor beta chains came from one sample sequenced in a study of T cells expressing NK-cell markers. TCRdb reprocessed the 5' RACE reads, keeping one entry per CDR3 protein, no DNA. The sample yields fewer than 550,000 distinct CDR3 sequences, of which the top ten take up roughly 1.4%. The sample consisted of blood T cells: a sorted CD56 or NKG2C T cell subset, CD4+ or CD8+ T cells, or bulk PBMC T cells (not recorded which). These receptors originate from a woman aged 45-60 years in good health.

This chain uses TRBV12-3 or TRBV12-4 with TRBJ2-7; the D call of TRBD2 rests on TCRdb alone, since no DNA is present to check it. CDR3 length equals 15 residues. This chain's CDR3 is CASSFRDPRTYEQYF.

This sequence joins TRBV11-2 and TRBJ2-1; no DNA is available, so the TRBD2 call from TCRdb remains unchecked. Per germline, CDR1 SGHAT and CDR2 FQNNGV. The CDR3 is 17 amino acids. CDR3 loop: CASSLVPKGSMGGEQFF.

The V and J genes are TRBV3-1 and TRBJ2-7. Per the germline V gene, CDR1 is LGHDT and CDR2 is YNNKEL (reference sequence). This CDR3 comprises 14 residues. CDR3 protein: CASSRTVGSYEQYF.

The chain combines TRBV10-3 with TRBJ2-3; TCRdb selects TRBD2, and the lack of DNA leaves this call unchecked. CDR1 ENHRY and CDR2 SYGVKD come from the germline V gene. The CDR3 length is 11 residues. The CDR3 here is CATERGDTQYF.

V usage is TRBV20-1 and J usage is TRBJ2-1; no DNA is available, so the TRBD2 call from TCRdb remains unchecked. Germline CDR1 and CDR2: DFQATT and SNEGSKA (reference sequence). This CDR3 spans 14 amino acids. CDR3 protein: CSAISAGLVSEQFF.

This chain connects TRBV6-5 to TRBJ1-5. The CDR3 runs 14 residues. Per the germline V gene, CDR1 is MNHEY and CDR2 is SVGAGI. The CDR3 reads CASSKEGPNQPQHF.

The chain's CDR3 is CASSRTQQGLGEAFF. The J gene is TRBJ1-1, the V gene TRBV6-6; TCRdb returns TRBD1, unconfirmable since there is no DNA. Germline-derived CDR1 and CDR2 are MNHNY and SVGAGI (reference sequence). The CDR3 runs 15 residues.

The CDR3 loop is CASSQNSRSGEQFF. The gene calls are TRBV3-1 and TRBJ2-1. CDR3 length: 14 amino acids. Germline CDR1 and CDR2: LGHDT and YNNKEL (reference sequence).

The CDR3 is CASLGTGDTQYF. The chain uses TRBV5-1 and TRBJ2-3; TCRdb returns TRBD1, unconfirmable since there is no DNA. Germline lookup yields CDR1 SGHRS and CDR2 YFSETQ. The CDR3 totals 12 residues.

The rearrangement joins TRBV5-6 to TRBJ1-6; TCRdb outputs TRBD1, but without DNA this stays unchecked. From germline, CDR1 is SGHDT and CDR2 YYEEEE. The CDR3 is 15 amino acids. The CDR3: CASSRGTGSLSPLHF.

CDR3 in amino acids: CSAKKTGLIKNEQFF. The rearrangement links TRBV20-1 to TRBJ2-1; without DNA, the TCRdb call of TRBD1 cannot be checked. The CDR3 sequence is 15 residues long. Germline V lookup: CDR1 DFQATT, CDR2 SNEGSKA (reference sequence).

The V call is TRBV6-5, the J call TRBJ1-2; no DNA is available, so the TRBD1 call from TCRdb remains unchecked. In germline, CDR1 is MNHEY, CDR2 SVGAGI. This CDR3 region has 13 residues. This CDR3 reads CASSSGPREGYTF.

This chain uses TRBV6-1 with TRBJ2-5; TCRdb proposes TRBD2, but this gene call is untestable without DNA. The CDR3 sequence is 16 residues long. The germline gives CDR1 MNHNS, CDR2 SASEGT. The CDR3 here is CASSENRGRARETQYF.

The rearrangement uses TRBV6-5 and TRBJ2-7; there is no DNA to check the TCRdb D call of TRBD1. The CDR3 length is 13 residues. The germline V gene encodes CDR1 MNHEY and CDR2 SVGAGI. The CDR3 is CASRETGTSEQYF.